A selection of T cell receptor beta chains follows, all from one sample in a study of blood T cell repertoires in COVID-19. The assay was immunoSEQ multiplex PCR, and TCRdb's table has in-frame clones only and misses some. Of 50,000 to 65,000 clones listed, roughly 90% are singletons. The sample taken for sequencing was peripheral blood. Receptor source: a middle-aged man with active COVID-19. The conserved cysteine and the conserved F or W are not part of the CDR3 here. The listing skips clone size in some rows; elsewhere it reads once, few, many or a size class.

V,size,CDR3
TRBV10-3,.,AIFSGGSYNEQF
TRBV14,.,ASSQGDRGRRTNEKLF
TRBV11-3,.,ASSLPAGGRTGELF
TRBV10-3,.,AITGTGTEQY
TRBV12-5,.,ASGPGAGFTGELF
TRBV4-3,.,ASSQDNGGSTDTQY
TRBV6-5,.,ASSLGSSYNEQF
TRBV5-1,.,ASSPEPRGGYGYT
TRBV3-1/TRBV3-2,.,ASSQGLAGAGDTQY
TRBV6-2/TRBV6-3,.,ASSYMQGSHGYT
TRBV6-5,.,ASSYSGQGPETQY
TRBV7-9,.,ASSHRVTSYEQY
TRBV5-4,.,ASSLATQETQY
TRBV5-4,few,ASSSKAGGGMYSGTDTQY
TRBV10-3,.,AISAPEDSSGNTIY
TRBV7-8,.,ASSLGLAGGPYTQY
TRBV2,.,ASVYSGLPNYGYT
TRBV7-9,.,ASSSGSTNTGELF
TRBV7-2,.,ASSPRGGNTEAF
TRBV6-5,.,ASRGRDRGIYGYT
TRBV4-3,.,ASSQEGSGGETQY
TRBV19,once,ASKPGEATNEKLF
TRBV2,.,ASRFDTGNSGNTIY
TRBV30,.,AWSVGETGRTEAF
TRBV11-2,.,ASSLVRAPEKLF
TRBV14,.,ASSLWTSGNTGELF
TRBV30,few,AWRVTAGNTIY
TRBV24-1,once,ATLRGGLKTDTQY
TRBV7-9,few,ASSVTTNTEAF
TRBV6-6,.,ASSYTGNAEAF
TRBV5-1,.,ASSLELMGGLRTDTQY
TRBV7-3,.,ASSPSGGANNEQF
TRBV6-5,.,ASSYPGGNTIY
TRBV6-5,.,ASMAVDSLY
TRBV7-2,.,ASSFRGGAGEQY
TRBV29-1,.,SVRMRAGTGELF
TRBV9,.,ASSVAASGGGGETQY
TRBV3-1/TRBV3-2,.,ASSQVVRYRGDSPLH
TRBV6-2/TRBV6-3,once,ASSRIGNRGTNEKLF
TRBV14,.,ASSQVSDRSELVAKNIQY
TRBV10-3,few,AISDSLVGNTGELF
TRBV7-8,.,ASSPTIRGDSPLH
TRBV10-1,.,ASSPPGTFRSGANVLT
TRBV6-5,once,ASSLQQSYGYT
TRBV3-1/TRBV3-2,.,ASSHRGMGELF